What follows describes a single TCR beta chain. Original methodology: Quantification of nucleated cells was approximated via reference gene primer amplification. Method: immunoSEQ multiplex PCR; TCRdb's copy keeps in-frame clones and lacks some. V and J calls plus clone size are reproduced from that table; the DNA served to infer D and trimming. The sample carries fewer than 85,000 clones, 65% to 90% recorded once. This sample is drawn from a study of blood T cell repertoires in COVID-19. Study as a whole: Collection of acute and convalescent COVID-19 samples took place in the United States, Italy and Spain.

CDR1 and CDR2 from the germline V gene are SNHLY and FYNNEI. This CDR3 has 14 amino acids. V lost 4 bases to trimming and J lost 8 bases; unmatched junction nucleotides: 5. The sequencing input was peripheral blood. The chain recombines TRBV2 with TRBJ2-1, with 10 bases identical to TRBD2. The source of this sequence is a woman aged 55-75 years with acute or convalescent COVID-19. CDR3 nucleotides: TGTGCCAGCAGTGTAACTAGCGGGGTAGATGAGCAGTTCTTC. Its protein product is CASSVTSGVDEQFF.